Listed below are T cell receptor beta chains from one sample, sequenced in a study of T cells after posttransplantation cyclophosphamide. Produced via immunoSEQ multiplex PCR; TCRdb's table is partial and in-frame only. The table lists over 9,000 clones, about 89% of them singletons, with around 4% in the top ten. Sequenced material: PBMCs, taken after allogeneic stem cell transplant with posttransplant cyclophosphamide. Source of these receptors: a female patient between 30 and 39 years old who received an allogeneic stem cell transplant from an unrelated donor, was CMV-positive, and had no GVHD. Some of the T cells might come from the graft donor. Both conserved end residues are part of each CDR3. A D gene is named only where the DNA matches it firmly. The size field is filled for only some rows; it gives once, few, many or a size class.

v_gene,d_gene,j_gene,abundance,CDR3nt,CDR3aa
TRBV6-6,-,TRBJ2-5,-,TGTGCCAGCAGTCCGCACGGTTTGATGGAGCAGTACTTC,CASSPHGLMEQYF
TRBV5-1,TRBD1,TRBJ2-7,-,TGCGCCAGCGGGCGCCAAACGGGGACAGATATCTACGAGCAGTACTTC,CASGRQTGTDIYEQYF
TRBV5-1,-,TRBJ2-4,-,TGCGCCAGCAGCTTGGGGGCACTGGGGGGAGACATTCAGTACTTC,CASSLGALGGDIQYF
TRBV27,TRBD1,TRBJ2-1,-,TGTGCCAGCAGTTTCCGACCTGGACAGGCCCAAAGTATGCAGTTCTTC,CASSFRPGQAQSMQFF
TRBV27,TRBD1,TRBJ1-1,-,TGTGCCAGCAGTTTCATCTCAAATATCGGGACAGGGGGCTGGACTGAAGCTTTCTTT,CASSFISNIGTGGWTEAFF
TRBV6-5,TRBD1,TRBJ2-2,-,TGTGCCAGCAGACAACAGGGGGCCGGGGAGCTGTTTTTT,CASRQQGAGELFF
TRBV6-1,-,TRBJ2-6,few,TGTGCCAGCAGTGAATCGTTTCCTGGGGCCAACGTCCTGACTTTC,CASSESFPGANVLTF
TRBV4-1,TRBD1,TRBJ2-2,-,TGCGCCAGCAGCCAAGATCAAGACAGGGCGAACACCGGGGAGCTGTTTTTT,CASSQDQDRANTGELFF
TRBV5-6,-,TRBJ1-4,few,TGTGCCAGCAGCGCAGGGGATCCTAATGAAAAACTGTTTTTT,CASSAGDPNEKLFF
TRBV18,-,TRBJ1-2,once,TGTGCCAGCTCACCACCGTCAGGGAATCATAATCGGGGCTACACCTTC,CASSPPSGNHNRGYTF
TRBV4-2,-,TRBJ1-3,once,TGTGCCAGCAGCCAGGAGGGGAATCTATACGGAAACACCATATATTTT,CASSQEGNLYGNTIYF
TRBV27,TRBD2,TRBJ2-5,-,TGTGCCAGCAGTTTGTTAGCGGGGAAACAAGAGACCCAGTACTTC,CASSLLAGKQETQYF
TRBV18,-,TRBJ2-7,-,TGTGCCAGCTCATCGGACAGCGCTCGCTCCTACGAGCAGTACTTC,CASSSDSARSYEQYF
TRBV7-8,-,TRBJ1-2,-,TGTGCCAGCAGCTTATTTGTTTCAGGGACTAACTATGGCTACACCTTC,CASSLFVSGTNYGYTF